The TCR beta chain described here comes from a study of control samples from healthy donors and cancer patients. The data were produced by immunoSEQ multiplex PCR, yet TCRdb's version contains in-frame clones alone and is incomplete. The repertoire has some 44,000 clones, 60% to 80% of them found once; the top ten carry roughly a sixth. The V end lost 4 bases, the J end lost 4 bases, and 8 bases lay between the germline ends. Germline CDR1 and CDR2: SEHNR and FQNEAQ (reference sequence). CDR3 size: 12 residues. This TCR was sampled from a male donor with melanoma. Input material: formalin-fixed, paraffin-embedded tissue. The chain joins TRBV7-9 to TRBJ2-7; no clear D. This CDR3 reads CASSSLLYEQYF. The CDR3 coding sequence is TGTGCCAGCAGCTCCCTCCTATACGAGCAGTACTTC. The complete variable domain, with remaining parts taken from reference TRBV7-9 and TRBJ2-7, reads DTGVSQNPRHKITKRGQNVTFRCDPISEHNRLYWYRQTLGQGPEFLTYFQNEAQLEKSRLLSDRFSAERPKGSFSTLEIQRTEQGDSAMYLCASSSLLYEQYFGPGTRLTVT.